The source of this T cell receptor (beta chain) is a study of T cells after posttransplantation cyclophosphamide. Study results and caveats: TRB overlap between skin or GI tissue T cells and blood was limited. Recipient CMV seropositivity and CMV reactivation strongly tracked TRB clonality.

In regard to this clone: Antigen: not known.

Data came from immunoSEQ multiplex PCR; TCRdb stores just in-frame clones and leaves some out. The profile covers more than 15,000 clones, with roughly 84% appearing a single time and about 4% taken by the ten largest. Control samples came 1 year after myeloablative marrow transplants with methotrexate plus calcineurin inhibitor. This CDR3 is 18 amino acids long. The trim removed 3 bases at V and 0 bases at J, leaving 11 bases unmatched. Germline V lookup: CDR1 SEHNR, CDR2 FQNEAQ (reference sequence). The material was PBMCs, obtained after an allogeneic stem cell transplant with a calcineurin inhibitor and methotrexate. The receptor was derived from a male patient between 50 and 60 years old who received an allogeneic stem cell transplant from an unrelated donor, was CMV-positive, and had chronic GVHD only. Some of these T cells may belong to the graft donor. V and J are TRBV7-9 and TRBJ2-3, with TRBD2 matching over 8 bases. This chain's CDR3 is CASSFPAGVFGSTDTQYF. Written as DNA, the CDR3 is TGTGCCAGCAGCTTCCCAGCGGGAGTATTCGGTAGCACAGATACGCAGTATTTT.